At least ten counts were recorded for the clone carrying this TCR beta chain. Its specificity is unknown. The germline gene is not matched at one end of the junction; a read error may be the cause. These data come from a study of T cells in Graves' hyperthyroidism and ophthalmopathy. Study-wide results and caveats: The model made its ophthalmopathy prediction, and onset followed a median approximately 7 months later. Ophthalmopathy and stable hyperthyroidism were told apart by a 13 V-J model. Within blood appeared most thyroid clonotypes that had expanded above 0.001.

It was RNA transcripts that yielded the amplified TCR beta CDR3 regions. The primer set for the first-round RT-PCR of the TCR CDR3 was HTBI. TCRdb redid the calling of the multiplex PCR reads with MiXCR, one entry per CDR3 protein. Of fewer than 750,000 distinct CDR3 sequences in the sample, 14% to 15% were seen once. The CDR3 has 14 amino acids. Germline values: CDR1 SGHTA, CDR2 FQGTGA. The sequence was obtained from a woman aged 40 to 49 with Graves' ophthalmopathy. Sequencing was carried out using blood. This chain uses TRBV7-3 with TRBJ2-7; 7 bases fit TRBD2. CDR3 residues: CASSLTGRNGEQYF. In DNA, the CDR3 is TGTGCCAGCAGCCTAACCGGGAGGAACGGAGAGCAGTACTTC.